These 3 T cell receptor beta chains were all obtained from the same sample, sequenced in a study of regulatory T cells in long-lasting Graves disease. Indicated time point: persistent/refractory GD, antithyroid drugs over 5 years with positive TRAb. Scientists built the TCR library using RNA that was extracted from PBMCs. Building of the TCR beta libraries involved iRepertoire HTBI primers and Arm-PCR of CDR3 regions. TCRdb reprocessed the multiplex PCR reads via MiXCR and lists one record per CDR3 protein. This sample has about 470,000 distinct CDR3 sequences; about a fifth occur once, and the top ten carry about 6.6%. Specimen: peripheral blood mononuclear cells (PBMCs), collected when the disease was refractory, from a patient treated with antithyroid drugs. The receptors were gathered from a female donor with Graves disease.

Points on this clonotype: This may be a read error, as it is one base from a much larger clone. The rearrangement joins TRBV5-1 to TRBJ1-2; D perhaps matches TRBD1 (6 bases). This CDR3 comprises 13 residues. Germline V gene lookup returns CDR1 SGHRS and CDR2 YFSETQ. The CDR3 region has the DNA TGCGTCAGCAGCTTGGACAGCGTCTCCGGCTACACCTTC. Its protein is CVSSLDSVSGYTF.

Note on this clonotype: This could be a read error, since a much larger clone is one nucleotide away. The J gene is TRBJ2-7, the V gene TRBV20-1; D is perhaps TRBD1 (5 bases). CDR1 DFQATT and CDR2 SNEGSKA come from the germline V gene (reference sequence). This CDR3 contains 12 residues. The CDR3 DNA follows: TGCAGTGCTAGACAGGGCCGAGACGAGCGGTACTTC. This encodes CSARQGRDERYF.

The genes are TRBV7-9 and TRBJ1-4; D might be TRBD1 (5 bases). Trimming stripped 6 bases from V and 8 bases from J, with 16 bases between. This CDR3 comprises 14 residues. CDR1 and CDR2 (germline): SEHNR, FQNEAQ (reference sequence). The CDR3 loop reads CASSPPGIGEKLFF. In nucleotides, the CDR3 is TGTGCCAGCAGTCCGCCAGGGATTGGGGAAAAACTGTTTTTT.